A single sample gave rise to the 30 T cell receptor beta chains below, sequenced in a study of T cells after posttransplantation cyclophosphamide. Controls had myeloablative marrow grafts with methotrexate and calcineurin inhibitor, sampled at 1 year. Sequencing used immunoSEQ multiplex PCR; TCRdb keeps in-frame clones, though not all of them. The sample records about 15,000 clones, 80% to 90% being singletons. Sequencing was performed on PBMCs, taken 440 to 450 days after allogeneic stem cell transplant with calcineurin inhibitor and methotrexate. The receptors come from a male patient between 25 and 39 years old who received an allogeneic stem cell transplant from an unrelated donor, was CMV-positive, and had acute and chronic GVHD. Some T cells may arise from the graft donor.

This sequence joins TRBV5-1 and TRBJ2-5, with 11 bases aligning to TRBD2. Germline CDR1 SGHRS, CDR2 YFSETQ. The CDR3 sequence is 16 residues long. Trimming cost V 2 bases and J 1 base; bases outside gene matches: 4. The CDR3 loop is CASSLGTSGFQETQYF. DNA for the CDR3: TGCGCCAGCAGCTTAGGGACTAGCGGATTCCAAGAGACCCAGTACTTC.

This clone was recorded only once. Written as DNA, the CDR3 is TGTGCCAGCAGCGTAGACATTAATTCACCCCTCCACTTT. This sequence encodes CASSVDINSPLHF. The chain recombines TRBV9 with TRBJ1-6; D gene uncertain. Trimming removed 0 bases at V and 6 bases at J, with 4 bases between. The CDR3 is 13 residues long. CDR1 and CDR2 from the germline V gene are SGDLS and YYNGEE. Drawing the rest from reference TRBV9 and TRBJ1-6, the complete variable domain is DSGVTQTPKHLITATGQRVTLRCSPRSGDLSVYWYQQSLDQGLQFLIQYYNGEERAKGNILERFSAQQFPDLHSELNLSSLELGDSALYFCASSVDINSPLHFGNGTRLTVT.

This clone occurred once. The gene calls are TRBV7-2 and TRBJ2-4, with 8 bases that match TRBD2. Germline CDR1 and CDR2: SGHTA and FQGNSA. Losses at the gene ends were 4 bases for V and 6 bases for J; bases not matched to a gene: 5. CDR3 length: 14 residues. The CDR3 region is CASSSGGGGNIQYF. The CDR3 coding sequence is TGTGCCAGCAGCTCCGGGGGGGGCGGAAACATTCAGTACTTC.

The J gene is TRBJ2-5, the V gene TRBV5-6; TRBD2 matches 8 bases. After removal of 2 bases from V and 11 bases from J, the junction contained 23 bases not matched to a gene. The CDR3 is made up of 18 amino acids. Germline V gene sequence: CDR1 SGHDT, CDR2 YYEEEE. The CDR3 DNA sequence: TGTGCCAGCAGCTTAGAGGGGAAGGTAATAGCGGGATGGAGAGAGCAGTACTTC. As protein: CASSLEGKVIAGWREQYF.

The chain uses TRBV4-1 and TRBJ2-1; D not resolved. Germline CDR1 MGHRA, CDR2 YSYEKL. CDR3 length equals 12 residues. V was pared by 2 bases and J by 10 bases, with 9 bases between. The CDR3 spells CASSQIALEQFF. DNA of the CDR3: TGCGCCAGCAGCCAAATCGCGTTGGAGCAGTTCTTC.

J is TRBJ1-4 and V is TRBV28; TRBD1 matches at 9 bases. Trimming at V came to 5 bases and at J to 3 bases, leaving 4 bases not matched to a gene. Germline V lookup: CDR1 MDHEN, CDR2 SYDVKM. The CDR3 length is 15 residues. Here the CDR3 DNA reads TGTGCCAGCAGTCGACAGGGGGGCGCTAATGAAAAACTGTTTTTT. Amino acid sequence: CASSRQGGANEKLFF.

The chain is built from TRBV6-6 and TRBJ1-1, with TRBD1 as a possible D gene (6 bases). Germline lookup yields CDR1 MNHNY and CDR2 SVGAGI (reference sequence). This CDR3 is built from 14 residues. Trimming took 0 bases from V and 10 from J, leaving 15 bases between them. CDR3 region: CASSYSGALLGAFF. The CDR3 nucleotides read TGTGCCAGCAGTTACTCGGGGGCCCTGTTAGGAGCTTTCTTT.

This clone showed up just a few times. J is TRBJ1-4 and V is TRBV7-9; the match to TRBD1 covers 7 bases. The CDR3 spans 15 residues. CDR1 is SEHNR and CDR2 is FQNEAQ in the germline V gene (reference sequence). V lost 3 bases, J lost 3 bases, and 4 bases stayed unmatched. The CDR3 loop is CASSFSGTANEKLFF. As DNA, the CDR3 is TGTGCCAGCAGCTTTTCCGGGACAGCTAATGAAAAACTGTTTTTT.

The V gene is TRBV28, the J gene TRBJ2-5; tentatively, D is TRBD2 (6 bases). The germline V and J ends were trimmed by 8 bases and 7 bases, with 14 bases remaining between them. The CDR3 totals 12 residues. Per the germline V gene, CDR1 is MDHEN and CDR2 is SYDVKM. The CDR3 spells CASHWQGGTQYF. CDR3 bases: TGTGCCAGCCACTGGCAGGGAGGGACCCAGTACTTC.

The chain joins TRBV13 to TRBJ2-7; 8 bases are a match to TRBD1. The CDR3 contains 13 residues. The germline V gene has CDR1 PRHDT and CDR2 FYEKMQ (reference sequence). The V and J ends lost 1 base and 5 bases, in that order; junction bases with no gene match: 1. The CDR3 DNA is TGTGCCAGCAGCTTAGAACAGGGGGACGAGCAGTACTTC. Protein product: CASSLEQGDEQYF.

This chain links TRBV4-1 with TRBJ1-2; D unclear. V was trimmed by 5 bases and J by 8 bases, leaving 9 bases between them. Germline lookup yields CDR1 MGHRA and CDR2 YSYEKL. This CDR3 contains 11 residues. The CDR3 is CASSGGGGYTF. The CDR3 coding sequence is TGCGCCAGCAGCGGTGGAGGCGGCTACACCTTC.

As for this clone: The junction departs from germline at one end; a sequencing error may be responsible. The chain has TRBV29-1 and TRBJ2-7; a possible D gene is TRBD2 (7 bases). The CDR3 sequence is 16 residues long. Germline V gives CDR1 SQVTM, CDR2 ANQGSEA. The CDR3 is CSVEEGGLRGKYGQYF. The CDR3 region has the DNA TGCAGCGTTGAAGAGGGGGGGCTGAGGGGGAAATACGGGCAGTACTTC.

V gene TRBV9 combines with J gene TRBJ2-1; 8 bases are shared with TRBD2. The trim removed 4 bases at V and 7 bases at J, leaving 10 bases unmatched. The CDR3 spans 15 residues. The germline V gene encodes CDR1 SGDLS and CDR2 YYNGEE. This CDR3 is CASSLGTSTGNEQFF. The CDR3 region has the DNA TGTGCCAGCAGCTTAGGGACTAGTACGGGTAATGAGCAGTTCTTC. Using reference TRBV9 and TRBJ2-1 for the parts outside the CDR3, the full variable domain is DSGVTQTPKHLITATGQRVTLRCSPRSGDLSVYWYQQSLDQGLQFLIQYYNGEERAKGNILERFSAQQFPDLHSELNLSSLELGDSALYFCASSLGTSTGNEQFFGPGTRLTVL.

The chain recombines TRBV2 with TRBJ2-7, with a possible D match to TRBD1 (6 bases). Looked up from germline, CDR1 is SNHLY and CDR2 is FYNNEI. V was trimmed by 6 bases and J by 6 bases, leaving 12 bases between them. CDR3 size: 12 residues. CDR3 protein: CASSPRGSEQYF. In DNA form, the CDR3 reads TGTGCCAGCAGCCCGAGGGGGAGCGAGCAGTACTTC.

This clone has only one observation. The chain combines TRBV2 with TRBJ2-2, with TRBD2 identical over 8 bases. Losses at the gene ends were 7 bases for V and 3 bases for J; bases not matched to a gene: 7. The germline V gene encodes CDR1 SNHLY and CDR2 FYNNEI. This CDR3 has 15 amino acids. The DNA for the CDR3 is TGTGCCAGCACCGGCGGGGGGCCGGACACCGGGGAGCTGTTTTTT. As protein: CASTGGGPDTGELFF.

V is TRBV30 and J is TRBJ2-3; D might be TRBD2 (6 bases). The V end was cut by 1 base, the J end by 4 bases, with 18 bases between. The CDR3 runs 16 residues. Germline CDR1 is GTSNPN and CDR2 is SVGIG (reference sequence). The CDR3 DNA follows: TGTGCCTGGAGTGGAGGCAGGAGCCCGGGGGCAGATACGCAGTATTTT. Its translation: CAWSGGRSPGADTQYF.

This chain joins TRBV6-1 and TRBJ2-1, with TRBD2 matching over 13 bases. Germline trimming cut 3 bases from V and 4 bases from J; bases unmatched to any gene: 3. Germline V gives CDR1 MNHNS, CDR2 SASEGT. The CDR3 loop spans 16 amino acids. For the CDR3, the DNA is TGTGCCAGCAGTGATTGGACTAGCGGGAGATACAATGAGCAGTTCTTC. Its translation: CASSDWTSGRYNEQFF.

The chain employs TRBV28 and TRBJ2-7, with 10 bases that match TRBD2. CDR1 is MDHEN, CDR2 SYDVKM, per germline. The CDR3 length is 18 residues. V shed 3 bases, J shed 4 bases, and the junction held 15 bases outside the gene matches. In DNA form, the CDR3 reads TGTGCCAGCAGTTTGGTCGGGTCAGTGTCTAGCGGGAGTTACGAGCAGTACTTC. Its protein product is CASSLVGSVSSGSYEQYF.

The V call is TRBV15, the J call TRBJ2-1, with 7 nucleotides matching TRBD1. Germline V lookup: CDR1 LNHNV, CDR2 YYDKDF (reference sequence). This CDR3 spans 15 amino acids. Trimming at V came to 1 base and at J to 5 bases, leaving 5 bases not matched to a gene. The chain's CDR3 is CATSRVRGLDNEQFF. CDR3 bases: TGTGCCACCAGCAGAGTTAGGGGGCTAGACAATGAGCAGTTCTTC.

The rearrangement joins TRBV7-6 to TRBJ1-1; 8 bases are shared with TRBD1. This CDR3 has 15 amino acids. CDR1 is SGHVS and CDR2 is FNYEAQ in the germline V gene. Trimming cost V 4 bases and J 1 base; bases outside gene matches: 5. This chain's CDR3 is CASSSRTGRNTEAFF. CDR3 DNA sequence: TGTGCCAGCAGCTCCCGGACAGGGAGGAACACTGAAGCTTTCTTT.

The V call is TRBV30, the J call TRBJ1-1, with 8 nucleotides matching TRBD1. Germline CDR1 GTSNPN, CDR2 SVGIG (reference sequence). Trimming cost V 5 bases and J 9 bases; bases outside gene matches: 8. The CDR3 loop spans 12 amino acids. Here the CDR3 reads CAWGTRTGQAFF. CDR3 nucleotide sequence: TGTGCCTGGGGTACTCGGACAGGGCAAGCTTTCTTT.

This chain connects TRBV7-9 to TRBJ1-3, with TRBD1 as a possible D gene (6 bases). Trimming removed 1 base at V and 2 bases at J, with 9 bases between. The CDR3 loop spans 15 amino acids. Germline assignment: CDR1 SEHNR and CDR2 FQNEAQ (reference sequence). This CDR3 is CASSLGGQTGNTIYF. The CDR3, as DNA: TGTGCCAGCAGCTTAGGGGGACAAACTGGAAACACCATATATTTT.

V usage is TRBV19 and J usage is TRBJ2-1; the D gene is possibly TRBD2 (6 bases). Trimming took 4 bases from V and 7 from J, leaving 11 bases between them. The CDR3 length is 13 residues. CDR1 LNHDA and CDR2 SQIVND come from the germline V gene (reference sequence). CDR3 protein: CASSTSEGNEQFF. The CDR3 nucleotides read TGTGCCAGTAGTACTAGCGAGGGGAATGAGCAGTTCTTC.

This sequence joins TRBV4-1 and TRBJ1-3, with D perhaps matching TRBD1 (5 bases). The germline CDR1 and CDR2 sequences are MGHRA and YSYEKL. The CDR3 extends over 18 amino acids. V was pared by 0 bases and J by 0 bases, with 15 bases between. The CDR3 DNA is TGCGCCAGCAGCCAAGATCAGAGGGGAGGGCACTCTGGAAACACCATATATTTT. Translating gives CASSQDQRGGHSGNTIYF.

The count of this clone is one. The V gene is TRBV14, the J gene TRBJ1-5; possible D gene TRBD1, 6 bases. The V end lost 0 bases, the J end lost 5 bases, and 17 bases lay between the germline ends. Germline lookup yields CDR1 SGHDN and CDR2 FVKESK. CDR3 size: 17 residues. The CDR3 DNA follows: TGTGCCAGCAGCCAAGACGACCTACAGGGATTTTATCAGCCCCAGCATTTT. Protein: CASSQDDLQGFYQPQHF.

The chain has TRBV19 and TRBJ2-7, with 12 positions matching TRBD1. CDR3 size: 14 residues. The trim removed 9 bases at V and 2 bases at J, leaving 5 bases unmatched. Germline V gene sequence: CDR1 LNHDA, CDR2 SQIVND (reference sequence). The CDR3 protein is CASRGQGAPYEQYF. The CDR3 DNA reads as TGTGCCAGCCGGGGACAGGGGGCACCCTACGAGCAGTACTTC.

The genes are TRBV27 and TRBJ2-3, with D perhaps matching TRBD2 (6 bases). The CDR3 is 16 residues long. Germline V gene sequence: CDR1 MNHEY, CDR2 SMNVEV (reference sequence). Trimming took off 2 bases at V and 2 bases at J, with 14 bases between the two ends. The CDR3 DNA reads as TGTGCCAGCAGTTTACGGGGGATGGATTCCACAGATACGCAGTATTTT. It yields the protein CASSLRGMDSTDTQYF.

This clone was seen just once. The CDR3 nucleotides read TGTGCCAGCAGTTCAGTCTCCTCTGGGGCCAACGTCCTGACTTTC. Its protein is CASSSVSSGANVLTF. The chain recombines TRBV27 with TRBJ2-6; D is unclear. Between the trimmed V and J ends, which lost 4 bases and 0 bases, there was a span of 7 bases. The CDR3 spans 15 residues. Germline V gene data show CDR1 as MNHEY and CDR2 as SMNVEV (reference sequence).

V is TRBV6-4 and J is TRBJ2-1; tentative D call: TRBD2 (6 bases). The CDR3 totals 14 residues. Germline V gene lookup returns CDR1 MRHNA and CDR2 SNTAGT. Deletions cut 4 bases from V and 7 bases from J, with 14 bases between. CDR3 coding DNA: TGTGCCAGCAGTGCCCCGGGACTTAAGAATGAGCAGTTCTTC. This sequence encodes CASSAPGLKNEQFF.

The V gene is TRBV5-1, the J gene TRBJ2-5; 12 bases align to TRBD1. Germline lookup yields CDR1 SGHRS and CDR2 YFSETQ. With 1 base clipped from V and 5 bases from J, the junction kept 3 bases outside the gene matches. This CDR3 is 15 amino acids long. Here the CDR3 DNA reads TGCGCCAGCAGCTTGAGGGACAGGGGGCGCGAGACCCAGTACTTC. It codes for CASSLRDRGRETQYF. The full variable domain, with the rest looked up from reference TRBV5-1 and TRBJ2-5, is KAGVTQTPRYLIKTRGQQVTLSCSPISGHRSVSWYQQTPGQGLQFLFEYFSETQRNKGNFPGRFSGRQFSNSRSEMNVSTLELGDSALYLCASSLRDRGRETQYFGPGTRLLVL.